The TCR beta chain under discussion was sequenced for a study of OX40 agonist ivuxolimab in advanced cancers. Study background: Averaging roughly 60 years in age, with a range of about 23 to 85, the cohort was around 87% male.

Clones were sequenced by immunoSEQ multiplex PCR, and TCRdb holds only the in-frame ones, with some missing. The table records roughly 97,000 clones, approximately 90% of them present only once. Turning to this clone: Its antigen is as yet unknown.

The CDR3 has 14 residues. Per germline, CDR1 SSHAT and CDR2 FNYEAQ (reference sequence). V was cut by 1 base and J by 4 bases, with 10 bases left in between. Broader study findings: Low clonal expansion, among the lowest seen, marked partial responders at 0.1-3.0 mg/kg. Clonal expansion by week 6 occurred in CD4+ and CD8+ blood T cells (at 0.1 to 3.0 mg/kg). There were also nonresponders showing low normalized T-cell clonal expansion.

The source of this sequence is an adult with an advanced solid tumor such as melanoma, head and neck, liver or kidney cancer. The source was CD4+ or CD8+ T cells sorted from blood, collected in a trial of the OX40 agonist ivuxolimab. The rearrangement links TRBV7-7 to TRBJ1-1, with a possible D match to TRBD1 (5 bases). CDR3 bases: TGTGCCAGCAGCTTAGACGGCAGGGCCACTGAAGCTTTCTTT. Amino acids: CASSLDGRATEAFF.